This T cell receptor beta chain was captured by sequencing in a study of blood T cell repertoires in COVID-19. Study-wide background: Samples of COVID-19 (acute and convalescent) were obtained from the United States, Italy and Spain. From T cells, B-cell-depleted T cells, or PBMCs came the material, which was cDNA or gDNA.

Original data processing: Reference gene primers were amplified, and this amplification served to estimate nucleated cell counts. Using immunoSEQ multiplex PCR, the repertoire was profiled, and TCRdb retains in-frame clones only, with some absent. D and trimming come from the DNA, and the V and J calls and clone size come from that table. Found here are 150,000 or so clones, 75% to 90% of them singletons; the top ten hold 5.5% to 7.5%. Germline values: CDR1 SGHNT, CDR2 YYREEE (reference sequence). The CDR3 length is 15 residues. V dropped 3 bases and J dropped 4; count of bases not matched to a gene: 5.

V usage is TRBV5-4 and J usage is TRBJ2-7; the match to TRBD1 covers 12 bases. What was sequenced was peripheral blood. This sequence originates from a man aged 80 or over with acute or convalescent COVID-19. The CDR3 spells CASSSGTGGLYEQYF. The CDR3 coding sequence is TGTGCCAGCAGCTCGGGGACAGGGGGCTTATACGAGCAGTACTTC.